Each of the 13 T cell receptor beta chains below was sequenced from the same sample in a study of blood T cells in healthy people across ages. A sample-barcoded 5' primer and a J-beta primer mix were used in a second PCR of roughly 7 to 11 cycles. A single record per CDR3 protein comes from TCRdb applying MiXCR to the 5' RACE reads. This table has fewer than 2,000,000 distinct CDR3 sequences, about two fifths appearing once. The sequenced sample was blood. The receptors stem from a human donor in good health.

This clonotype has a handful of counts. The J gene is TRBJ2-5, the V gene TRBV29-1, with D tentatively TRBD1 or TRBD2 (5 bases each). This CDR3 spans 15 amino acids. Between the trimmed V and J ends, which lost 2 bases and 4 bases, there was a span of 17 bases. Germline CDR1 is SQVTM and CDR2 is ANQGSEA. The CDR3 reads CSVEPAAGAGETQYF. CDR3 bases: TGCAGCGTTGAACCGGCCGCTGGGGCGGGAGAGACCCAGTACTTC.

This rearrangement joins TRBV6-6 to TRBJ1-5, with D unclear. This CDR3 has 15 residues. The germline V gene encodes CDR1 MNHNY and CDR2 SVGAGI (reference sequence). V was trimmed by 2 bases and J by 8 bases, leaving 16 bases between them. In nucleotides, the CDR3 is TGTGCCAGCAGTTACGATGGGAGGGAGTGGGAGCCCCAGCATTTT. Amino acid sequence: CASSYDGREWEPQHF.

The genes are TRBV29-1 and TRBJ2-1; D call uncertain. This CDR3 spans 13 amino acids. Between the trimmed V and J ends, which lost 4 bases and 6 bases, there was a span of 13 bases. Looked up from germline, CDR1 is SQVTM and CDR2 is ANQGSEA. CDR3 DNA sequence: TGCAGCGTTGCCCGGGCCGGAGTCAATGAGCAGTTCTTC. Protein sequence: CSVARAGVNEQFF.

The J gene is TRBJ2-7, the V gene TRBV13; D perhaps matches TRBD2 (5 bases). The CDR3 spans 15 residues. V was pared by 0 bases and J by 0 bases, with 9 bases between. Germline V CDR1 and CDR2: PRHDT, FYEKMQ (reference sequence). For the CDR3, the DNA is TGTGCCAGCAGCTTAGGTCGCCGGGGCTCCTACGAGCAGTACTTC. Its translation is CASSLGRRGSYEQYF.

The chain links TRBV9 to TRBJ2-5; D remains ambiguous. CDR3 length: 13 amino acids. V lost 4 bases to trimming and J lost 4 bases, with 11 bases between them. CDR1 SGDLS and CDR2 YYNGEE come from the germline V gene. CDR3 in DNA: TGTGCCAGCAGCCCCCGGTTTTCAGAGACCCAGTACTTC. It is translated as CASSPRFSETQYF.

There are many counts of this clonotype. The chain joins TRBV2 to TRBJ2-7, with TRBD2 as a possible D gene (6 bases). The CDR3 runs 13 residues. The germline V gene encodes CDR1 SNHLY and CDR2 FYNNEI. The V and J ends lost 4 bases and 3 bases respectively, with 10 bases between them. DNA of the CDR3: TGTGCCAGCAGTGGCGGGGCTGACTACGAGCAGTACTTC. Translation: CASSGGADYEQYF.

This clonotype has just one count. V usage is TRBV25-1 and J usage is TRBJ2-5; the D is unclear. The DNA end lines up better with TRBJ2-7; the J call may be wrong. CDR3 size: 13 residues. Germline assignment: CDR1 MGHDK and CDR2 SYGVNS. The CDR3 nucleotides read TGTGCCAGCAGTGAATTGGGCAGGAACGAGCAGTACTTC. Its protein is CASSELGRNEQYF.

This chain links TRBV4-1 with TRBJ2-5; D not resolved. Germline V lookup: CDR1 MGHRA, CDR2 YSYEKL. Trimming removed 1 base at V and 4 bases at J, with 16 bases between. The CDR3 consists of 16 residues. Written as DNA, the CDR3 is TGCGCCAGCAGCCAAGGGGTGAGAGAGGCCGGAGAGACCCAGTACTTC. Its translation is CASSQGVREAGETQYF.

This clonotype was seen just once. The chain recombines TRBV7-8 with TRBJ2-3; 11 bases are a match to TRBD2. After removal of 3 bases from V and 0 bases from J, the junction contained 14 bases not matched to a gene. Germline V gene sequence: CDR1 SGHVS, CDR2 FQNEAQ. There are 20 residues in the CDR3. The CDR3 DNA is TGTGCCAGCAGCTTCCCACTAGCGGGGGAGACCCTCCCTAGCACAGATACGCAGTATTTT. Amino acids: CASSFPLAGETLPSTDTQYF. Based on the CDR3 plus reference TRBV7-8 and TRBJ2-3, the full variable domain is GAGVSQSPRYKVAKRGQDVALRCDPISGHVSLFWYQQALGQGPEFLTYFQNEAQLDKSGLPSDRFFAERPEGSVSTLKIQRTQQEDSAVYLCASSFPLAGETLPSTDTQYFGPGTRLTVL.

The gene calls are TRBV4-3 and TRBJ1-1; maybe TRBD1 (6 bases). Germline-derived CDR1 and CDR2 are LGHNA and YSLEER. The CDR3 sequence is 13 residues long. The V end lost 2 bases, the J end lost 6 bases, and 10 bases lay between the germline ends. CDR3 loop: CASSQRTAAEAFF. CDR3 DNA: TGCGCCAGCAGCCAAAGGACAGCAGCTGAAGCTTTCTTT.

The V gene is TRBV6-5, the J gene TRBJ1-1; 9 nucleotides line up with TRBD1. Germline values: CDR1 MNHEY, CDR2 SVGAGI. Germline trimming cut 6 bases from V and 5 bases from J; bases unmatched to any gene: 10. The CDR3 runs 15 residues. For the CDR3, the DNA is TGTGCCAGCAGCGATTCCGGGACAGGGAATACTGAAGCTTTCTTT. It is translated as CASSDSGTGNTEAFF.

This rearrangement joins TRBV2 to TRBJ2-4; tentative D call: TRBD2 (5 bases). Trimming took off 8 bases at V and 1 base at J, with 18 bases between the two ends. CDR3 length: 16 amino acids. Per the germline V gene, CDR1 is SNHLY and CDR2 is FYNNEI. This chain's CDR3 is CASLGNRRGAKNIQYF. DNA for the CDR3: TGTGCCAGCCTTGGTAATAGGCGAGGGGCCAAAAACATTCAGTACTTC.

With respect to this clonotype: At one end, the junction sequence differs from germline, possibly due to a read error. This chain joins TRBV7-2 and TRBJ1-4; D possibly corresponds to TRBD1 (5 bases). The V gene's germline CDR1 is SGHTA and CDR2 FQGNSA. This CDR3 contains 15 residues. The CDR3 loop is CASSPVGGEGEKPFF. In DNA form, the CDR3 reads TGTGCCAGCAGCCCCGTGGGGGGTGAAGGGGAAAAACCGTTTTTT.